A selection of T cell receptor beta chains follows, all from one sample in a study of T cell responses to AZD1222 COVID-19 vaccine. Sequencing used immunoSEQ multiplex PCR; TCRdb keeps in-frame clones, though not all of them. The table shows 120,000 to 150,000 clones, with approximately 78% occurring only once. The sequencing used peripheral blood, collected on day 0 of MenACWY control vaccination. These receptors were obtained from an adult in good health. Both conserved end residues are trimmed from each CDR3. D genes are given only for firm matches. Size values are once, few and many counts, or a class for expanded clones, and some rows have none.

d_gene: TRBD2
j_gene: TRBJ2-3
abundance: -
v_gene: TRBV7-2
CDR3aa: ASSPSGGPDTQY

d_gene: TRBD1
j_gene: TRBJ1-1
abundance: -
v_gene: TRBV6-6
CDR3aa: ASSFQGASTEAF

d_gene: TRBD1
j_gene: TRBJ1-2
abundance: -
v_gene: TRBV3-1/TRBV3-2
CDR3aa: ASSRGQLNYGYT

d_gene: -
j_gene: TRBJ2-5
abundance: -
v_gene: TRBV6-2/TRBV6-3
CDR3aa: ASSRTPRLEGGTYGIHQETQY

d_gene: TRBD1
j_gene: TRBJ1-2
abundance: -
v_gene: TRBV29-1
CDR3aa: SAWTGDGYT

d_gene: -
j_gene: TRBJ1-5
abundance: -
v_gene: TRBV24-1
CDR3aa: ATSDVSTVQPQH

d_gene: -
j_gene: TRBJ2-1
abundance: -
v_gene: TRBV5-1
CDR3aa: ASSRGGPNNEQF

d_gene: TRBD1
j_gene: TRBJ1-1
abundance: -
v_gene: TRBV9
CDR3aa: ASSVGPGQGANTEAF

d_gene: TRBD1
j_gene: TRBJ1-2
abundance: -
v_gene: TRBV5-5
CDR3aa: ASSNPGQGYGYT

d_gene: -
j_gene: TRBJ2-2
abundance: -
v_gene: TRBV11-2
CDR3aa: ASSFTNTGELF

d_gene: TRBD1
j_gene: TRBJ1-1
abundance: once
v_gene: TRBV5-4
CDR3aa: ASSPADRGPLNTEAF

d_gene: -
j_gene: TRBJ1-5
abundance: once
v_gene: TRBV28
CDR3aa: ASSSTGLRNQPQH

d_gene: TRBD2
j_gene: TRBJ2-1
abundance: -
v_gene: TRBV7-3
CDR3aa: ASSPRGRGVNNEQF

d_gene: -
j_gene: TRBJ1-4
abundance: -
v_gene: TRBV4-1
CDR3aa: ASSQAFATNEKLF

d_gene: -
j_gene: TRBJ1-1
abundance: -
v_gene: TRBV7-9
CDR3aa: ASSLGGQGTEAF

d_gene: -
j_gene: TRBJ2-3
abundance: -
v_gene: TRBV21-1
CDR3aa: ASSTRGQGSTDTQY

d_gene: -
j_gene: TRBJ2-2
abundance: -
v_gene: TRBV15
CDR3aa: ATSRVPTSSLQGGELF

d_gene: -
j_gene: TRBJ2-2
abundance: -
v_gene: TRBV27
CDR3aa: ATKGPSGDYTGELF

d_gene: -
j_gene: TRBJ1-2
abundance: -
v_gene: TRBV18
CDR3aa: ASSPRTEDYGYT

d_gene: TRBD2
j_gene: TRBJ2-1
abundance: -
v_gene: TRBV7-9
CDR3aa: ASSGLAGGSSVYNEQF

d_gene: -
j_gene: TRBJ2-5
abundance: few
v_gene: TRBV2
CDR3aa: ASTRRGHSQETQY

d_gene: -
j_gene: TRBJ2-1
abundance: -
v_gene: TRBV2
CDR3aa: ASSEAWRGLTNEQF

d_gene: TRBD2
j_gene: TRBJ2-1
abundance: once
v_gene: TRBV7-2
CDR3aa: ASSYSGGAYNEQF

d_gene: -
j_gene: TRBJ1-2
abundance: -
v_gene: TRBV5-5
CDR3aa: ASSFRWSQGGYT

d_gene: -
j_gene: TRBJ1-2
abundance: -
v_gene: TRBV2
CDR3aa: ASGGGGSVYGYT

d_gene: -
j_gene: TRBJ2-7
abundance: -
v_gene: TRBV6-1
CDR3aa: ASSEAGRSYEQY

d_gene: -
j_gene: TRBJ1-1
abundance: -
v_gene: TRBV28
CDR3aa: ATSELNTEAF

d_gene: TRBD1
j_gene: TRBJ2-1
abundance: -
v_gene: TRBV5-6
CDR3aa: ASRVRRRGTGLF

d_gene: -
j_gene: TRBJ2-3
abundance: -
v_gene: TRBV24-1
CDR3aa: ATSHQGSTDTQY

d_gene: -
j_gene: TRBJ1-5
abundance: -
v_gene: TRBV2
CDR3aa: ASSRSRNPQH

d_gene: -
j_gene: TRBJ1-5
abundance: few
v_gene: TRBV3-1/TRBV3-2
CDR3aa: ASSQSGQNNQPQH

d_gene: -
j_gene: TRBJ1-2
abundance: -
v_gene: TRBV28
CDR3aa: ASSLLRVGYGYT

d_gene: TRBD1
j_gene: TRBJ1-5
abundance: -
v_gene: TRBV6-1
CDR3aa: ASSGPGTASNQPQH

d_gene: TRBD2
j_gene: TRBJ2-1
abundance: once
v_gene: TRBV7-9
CDR3aa: ASSSVTSGGEYEQF

d_gene: -
j_gene: TRBJ2-1
abundance: -
v_gene: TRBV19
CDR3aa: ASSNYRAIDEQF

d_gene: -
j_gene: TRBJ2-1
abundance: few
v_gene: TRBV27
CDR3aa: ASSFLDEQF

d_gene: -
j_gene: TRBJ2-5
abundance: -
v_gene: TRBV27
CDR3aa: ASSLLGPLNTQY

d_gene: -
j_gene: TRBJ2-1
abundance: -
v_gene: TRBV9
CDR3aa: ASSEEMDNEQF

d_gene: TRBD1
j_gene: TRBJ2-1
abundance: -
v_gene: TRBV3-1/TRBV3-2
CDR3aa: ASSQGQRQGSPYNEQF

d_gene: -
j_gene: TRBJ2-7
abundance: -
v_gene: TRBV7-9
CDR3aa: ASSLDPRPYEQY

d_gene: TRBD1
j_gene: TRBJ1-2
abundance: -
v_gene: TRBV5-4
CDR3aa: ASRGAGTGTYGYT

d_gene: -
j_gene: TRBJ1-2
abundance: -
v_gene: TRBV19
CDR3aa: ASSAPGQTRGYT

d_gene: -
j_gene: TRBJ1-5
abundance: -
v_gene: TRBV10-2
CDR3aa: ASSDLSQPQH

d_gene: TRBD2
j_gene: TRBJ2-2
abundance: once
v_gene: TRBV9
CDR3aa: ASSPSTSGVSGELF

d_gene: -
j_gene: TRBJ1-6
abundance: -
v_gene: TRBV2
CDR3aa: ASSEGAPLH

d_gene: -
j_gene: TRBJ1-3
abundance: -
v_gene: TRBV9
CDR3aa: ASSPRGAQSSGNTIY

d_gene: -
j_gene: TRBJ2-2
abundance: -
v_gene: TRBV18
CDR3aa: ASRQRANTGELF

d_gene: -
j_gene: TRBJ1-4
abundance: -
v_gene: TRBV5-8
CDR3aa: ASRGRSDEKLF